The table lists the clone carrying this T cell receptor beta chain with a few counts. Antigen: not known. This table comes from immunoSEQ multiplex PCR, and its TCRdb copy is limited to in-frame clones, with some not included. The sample carries approximately 65,000 clones, around 81% recorded once. This sample was taken from a study of T cells in localized non-small cell lung cancer. Study observations and caveats: Uninvolved adjacent lung showed peak T cell clonality, exceeding tumor. Researchers found a median around 50 of the top 100 tumor clones in adjacent lung. Longer overall survival associated with higher blood T cell density; shorter survival with higher adjacent-lung clonality. Because sequencing included only one region (of the tumor), heterogeneity remains possible.

This CDR3 has 14 residues. Looked up from germline, CDR1 is MNHNS and CDR2 is SASEGT. Trimming removed 5 bases from V and 6 bases from J, with 17 bases in between. The sample in question was PBMCs, obtained before any cancer treatment. This TCR was recovered from a man aged 40 to 69 with stage II lung adenocarcinoma. The chain recombines TRBV6-1 with TRBJ2-7, with D maybe TRBD1 (5 bases). The DNA of the CDR3 is TGTGCCAGCAGTCCCCAGGTGGGGCGCGGCGAGCAGTACTTC. It codes for CASSPQVGRGEQYF.